The rows below give T cell receptor beta chains drawn from one sample of a study of PD-L1 blockade in urothelial cancer. The protocol was immunoSEQ multiplex PCR, while the TCRdb copy is restricted to in-frame clones and leaves out a portion. The sample consists of approximately 120,000 clones, about 82% of them appearing once. Sequences were derived from PBMCs, sampled around atezolizumab (anti-PD-L1) treatment. The receptors shown here come from a man between 45 and 60 years old with urothelial cancer. Each CDR3 is given with its conserved first and last residue. A D gene is named only where the DNA matches it firmly. The size field is filled for only some rows; it gives once, few, many or a size class.

clone size,J gene,V gene,D gene,CDR3 protein,CDR3 DNA
NA,TRBJ2-5,TRBV20-1,NA,CSAPTRETQYF,TGCAGTGCTCCAACTCGAGAGACCCAGTACTTC
NA,TRBJ1-4,TRBV7-8,NA,CASSQGSPNEKLFF,TGTGCCAGCAGCCAGGGGTCCCCTAATGAAAAACTGTTTTTT
once,TRBJ2-3,TRBV7-6,TRBD2,CASSFTVAGTSTDTQYF,TGTGCCAGCAGCTTTACCGTAGCGGGAACTAGCACAGATACGCAGTATTTT
NA,TRBJ1-2,TRBV30,TRBD1,CAWSPGGIHYGYTF,TGTGCCTGGAGTCCAGGGGGCATTCACTATGGCTACACCTTC
once,TRBJ1-1,TRBV19,TRBD1,CASSPGQGFEMNTEAFF,TGTGCCAGTAGTCCCGGACAGGGGTTCGAGATGAACACTGAAGCTTTCTTT
NA,TRBJ1-3,TRBV7-8,NA,CASSLYLGGGSGNTIYF,TGTGCCAGCAGCTTATACCTCGGGGGAGGGTCTGGAAACACCATATATTTT
once,TRBJ2-2,TRBV9,NA,CASSVSSNTGELFF,TGTGCCAGCAGCGTATCTTCGAACACCGGGGAGCTGTTTTTT
NA,TRBJ2-1,TRBV4-1,TRBD2,CASSQSSGLGFLDEQFF,TGCGCCAGCAGCCAGTCCTCCGGACTAGGGTTTTTAGATGAGCAGTTCTTC
NA,TRBJ2-5,TRBV9,TRBD2,CASSVGTSGSYKSETQYF,TGTGCCAGCAGCGTCGGGACTAGCGGGAGTTATAAGTCAGAGACCCAGTACTTC
NA,TRBJ2-3,TRBV20-1,NA,CSVRDPGTQYF,TGCAGTGTCCGGGATCCGGGGACGCAGTATTTT
NA,TRBJ2-7,TRBV28,NA,CASSSYGGAGLYF,TGTGCCAGCAGTTCCTACGGGGGTGCTGGTCTCTACTTC
NA,TRBJ2-7,TRBV15,TRBD2,CATSSAKGTRSYEQYF,TGTGCCACCAGCAGCGCTAAGGGGACTAGATCCTACGAGCAGTACTTC
NA,TRBJ1-5,TRBV6-6,NA,CASRQGVQPQHF,TGTGCCAGCAGGCAAGGGGTGCAGCCCCAGCATTTT
NA,TRBJ2-6,TRBV6-6,NA,CASGRTASGANVLTF,TGTGCCAGCGGTCGGACAGCCTCTGGGGCCAACGTCCTGACTTTC
NA,TRBJ1-3,TRBV27,TRBD1,CASSSTGGRRNTIYF,TGTGCCAGCAGTTCTACAGGGGGTAGGAGAAACACCATATATTTT
NA,TRBJ2-2,TRBV9,TRBD2,CASSVALAGVGGELFF,TGTGCCAGCAGCGTAGCCCTAGCGGGAGTCGGCGGGGAGCTGTTTTTT
NA,TRBJ2-1,TRBV19,TRBD2,CASTSGRSYNEQFF,TGTGCCAGTACTAGCGGGAGGTCCTACAATGAGCAGTTCTTC
NA,TRBJ1-2,TRBV7-8,TRBD1,CASSVDRGRGYTF,TGTGCCAGCAGCGTGGACAGGGGGCGAGGCTACACCTTC
NA,TRBJ2-4,TRBV5-5,NA,CASSLRSGGNIQYF,TGTGCCAGCAGCTTAAGGTCTGGGGGGAACATTCAGTACTTC
NA,TRBJ2-7,TRBV7-8,NA,CASTGGAVSRGEQYF,TGTGCCAGCACCGGAGGAGCGGTTTCCAGAGGGGAGCAGTACTTC
NA,TRBJ1-1,TRBV5-1,TRBD1,CASSLMGQAEAFF,TGCGCCAGCAGCTTAATGGGACAGGCCGAAGCTTTCTTT
NA,TRBJ2-5,TRBV5-4,TRBD2,CASSPGGLAGGRQETQYF,TGTGCCAGCAGCCCTGGCGGACTAGCGGGAGGACGCCAAGAGACCCAGTACTTC
NA,TRBJ2-2,TRBV5-5,NA,CASSLRRPTGELFF,TGTGCCAGCAGCTTGCGCAGGCCGACCGGGGAGCTGTTTTTT
NA,TRBJ2-1,TRBV30,NA,CAWSARTLYNEQFF,TGTGCCTGGAGTGCACGGACACTCTACAATGAGCAGTTCTTC
NA,TRBJ2-3,TRBV5-4,NA,CASSWTGGASTDTQYF,TGTGCCAGCAGCTGGACCGGCGGGGCTAGCACAGATACGCAGTATTTT
NA,TRBJ1-5,TRBV5-5,NA,CASSPGDRNQPQHF,TGTGCCAGCAGTCCGGGGGATCGGAATCAGCCCCAGCATTTT
many,TRBJ2-1,TRBV10-1,TRBD2,CASSTQSLAGNNEQFF,TGCGCCAGCAGCACCCAGTCCCTAGCGGGGAACAATGAGCAGTTCTTC
NA,TRBJ1-1,TRBV19,TRBD1,CASTRDRGKMNTEAFF,TGTGCCAGTACCCGGGACAGGGGCAAAATGAACACTGAAGCTTTCTTT
NA,TRBJ2-5,TRBV15,TRBD1,CATSRDLAGGIETQYF,TGTGCCACCAGCAGAGATCTGGCAGGGGGCATTGAGACCCAGTACTTC
NA,TRBJ1-1,TRBV18,TRBD1,CASSPPGQAKNTEAFF,TGTGCCAGCTCACCTCCGGGACAGGCGAAGAACACTGAAGCTTTCTTT
NA,TRBJ2-3,TRBV5-1,NA,CASNRGTGVWADTQYF,TGCGCCAGCAACAGAGGGACGGGAGTTTGGGCAGATACGCAGTATTTT
NA,TRBJ1-1,TRBV10-2,NA,CASSEGGNTEAFF,TGCGCCAGCAGTGAGGGCGGGAACACTGAAGCTTTCTTT
NA,TRBJ1-1,TRBV28,NA,CASSLSTDTEAFF,TGTGCCAGCAGTTTAAGTACGGACACTGAAGCTTTCTTT
NA,TRBJ2-7,TRBV7-6,TRBD2,CASSFSGDSYEQYF,TGTGCCAGCAGCTTTAGCGGGGACTCCTACGAGCAGTACTTC
NA,TRBJ2-7,TRBV9,NA,CASSVSAGYEQYF,TGTGCCAGCAGCGTATCGGCGGGGTACGAGCAGTACTTC
NA,TRBJ2-3,TRBV7-9,TRBD2,CASSPRLATDTDTQYF,TGTGCCAGCAGCCCTAGACTAGCGACAGACACAGATACGCAGTATTTT
NA,TRBJ1-2,TRBV6-5,TRBD1,CASSYIQGDGYTF,TGTGCCAGCAGTTACATCCAGGGGGATGGCTACACCTTC
NA,TRBJ1-2,TRBV5-1,TRBD1,CASSLGDRAYGYTF,TGCGCCAGCAGCTTGGGGGACAGGGCCTATGGCTACACCTTC